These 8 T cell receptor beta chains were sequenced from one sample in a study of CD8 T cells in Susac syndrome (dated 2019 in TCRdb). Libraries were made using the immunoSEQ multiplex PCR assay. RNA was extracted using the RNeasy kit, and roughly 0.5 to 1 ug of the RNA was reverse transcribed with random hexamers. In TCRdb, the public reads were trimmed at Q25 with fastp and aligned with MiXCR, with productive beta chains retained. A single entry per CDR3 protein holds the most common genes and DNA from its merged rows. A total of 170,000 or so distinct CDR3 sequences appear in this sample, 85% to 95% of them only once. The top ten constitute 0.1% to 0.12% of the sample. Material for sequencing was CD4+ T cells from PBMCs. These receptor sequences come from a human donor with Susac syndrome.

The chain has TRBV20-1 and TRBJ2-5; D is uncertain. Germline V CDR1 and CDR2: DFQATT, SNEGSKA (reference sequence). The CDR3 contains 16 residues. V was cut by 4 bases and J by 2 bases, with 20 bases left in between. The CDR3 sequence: CSAITQGTDPQETQYF. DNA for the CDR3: TGCAGTGCTATTACCCAAGGTACAGACCCTCAAGAGACCCAGTACTTC.

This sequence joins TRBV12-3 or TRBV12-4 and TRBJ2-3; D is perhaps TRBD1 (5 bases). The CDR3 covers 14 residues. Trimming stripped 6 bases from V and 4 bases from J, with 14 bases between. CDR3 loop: CASSWGVNSDTQYF. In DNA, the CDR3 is TGTGCCAGCAGCTGGGGCGTGAATTCAGATACGCAGTATTTT.

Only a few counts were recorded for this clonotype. CDR3: CASSRGSTDTQYF. The DNA for the CDR3 is TGTGCCAGCAGTAGGGGCTCCACAGATACGCAGTATTTT. This chain connects TRBV6-5 to TRBJ2-3; possibly TRBD1 for D (5 bases). V gave up 5 bases and J gave up 2 bases, with 8 bases separating them. CDR1 and CDR2 (germline): MNHEY, SVGAGI. The CDR3 is made up of 13 amino acids.

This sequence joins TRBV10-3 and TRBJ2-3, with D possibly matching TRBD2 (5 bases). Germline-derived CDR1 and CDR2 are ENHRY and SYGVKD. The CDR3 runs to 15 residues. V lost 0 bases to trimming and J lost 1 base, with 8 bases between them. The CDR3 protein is CAISESEGRTDTQYF. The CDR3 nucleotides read TGTGCCATCAGTGAGTCCGAGGGTCGCACAGATACGCAGTATTTT.

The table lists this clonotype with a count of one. CDR3: CSVGRPAGGQGDTQYF. The CDR3 DNA reads TGCAGCGTTGGCCGACCAGCGGGGGGGCAGGGAGATACGCAGTATTTT. The genes are TRBV29-1 and TRBJ2-3; 10 bases match TRBD2. Trimming removed 4 bases from V and 5 bases from J; junction bases left unmatched: 12. The germline V gene encodes CDR1 SQVTM and CDR2 ANQGSEA. The length of the CDR3 is 16 residues.

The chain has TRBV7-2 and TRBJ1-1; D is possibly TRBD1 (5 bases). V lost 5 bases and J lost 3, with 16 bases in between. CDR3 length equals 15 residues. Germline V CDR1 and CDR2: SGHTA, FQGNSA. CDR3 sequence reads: CASSLRGVGDTEAFF. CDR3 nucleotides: TGTGCCAGCAGCCTCCGAGGGGTGGGGGACACTGAAGCTTTCTTT. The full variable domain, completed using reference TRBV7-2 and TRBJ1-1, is GAGVSQSPSNKVTEKGKDVELRCDPISGHTALYWYRQSLGQGLEFLIYFQGNSAPDKSGLPSDRFSAERTGGSVSTLTIQRTQQEDSAVYLCASSLRGVGDTEAFFGQGTRLTVV.

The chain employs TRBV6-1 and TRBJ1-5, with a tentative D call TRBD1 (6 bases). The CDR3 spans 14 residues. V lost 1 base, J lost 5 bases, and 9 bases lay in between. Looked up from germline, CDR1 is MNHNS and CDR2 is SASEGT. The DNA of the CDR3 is TGTGCCAGCAGTGAAGGACAGGATCATCAGCCCCAGCATTTT. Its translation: CASSEGQDHQPQHF.

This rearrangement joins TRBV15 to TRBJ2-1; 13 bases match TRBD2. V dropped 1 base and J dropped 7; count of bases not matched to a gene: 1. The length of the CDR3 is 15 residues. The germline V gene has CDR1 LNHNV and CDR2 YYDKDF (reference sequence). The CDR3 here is CATSRALAGGNEQFF. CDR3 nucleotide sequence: TGTGCCACCAGCAGAGCACTAGCGGGGGGGAATGAGCAGTTCTTC.